This T cell receptor beta chain was documented in a study of post-analysis software for immune sequencing data. Study overall: Recorded subtypes: relapsing-remitting, secondary progressive, progressive-relapsing; some patients unannotated. Study-wide results and caveats: Compared against controls, patients with multiple sclerosis displayed significantly lower normalized Chao1 diversity. A handful of TRBV segments (TRBV5-6, TRBV5-1 and TRBV20-1 among them) occurred more frequently in patients than in controls.

Trimming at V came to 1 base and at J to 2 bases, leaving 6 bases not matched to a gene. The CDR3 covers 16 residues. Germline CDR1 and CDR2: MNHEY and SMNVEV (reference sequence). Details on this clonotype: Its target is unknown.

cDNA libraries of TCR beta carried unique molecular identifiers. From the PCR reads, TCRdb called clonotypes with MiXCR, one entry per CDR3 protein. The sample consists of around 700,000 distinct CDR3 sequences, approximately 60% of them appearing once. This receptor was taken from a girl aged 2 to 10 with multiple sclerosis. The sample taken for sequencing was blood. The J gene is TRBJ2-3, the V gene TRBV27; 7 bases map to TRBD1. CDR3 amino acids: CASSLFPGQNTDTQYF. In DNA, the CDR3 is TGTGCCAGCAGTTTATTCCCGGGACAGAACACAGATACGCAGTATTTT.